The 23 T cell receptor beta chains below come from one sample, sequenced in a study of T cells in Graves' hyperthyroidism and ophthalmopathy (dated by TCRdb to between 2017 and 2020). The library was generated by multiplex PCR. The reads were generated on an Illumina HiSeq 2000. TCR beta CDR3 regions were amplified from RNA transcripts. The TCR CDR3 was subjected to a first round of RT-PCR using the HTBI primer set and the Qiagen OneStep RT-PCR kit. TCRdb trimmed public reads at Q25 via fastp, called clones via MiXCR and kept in-frame beta chains. Each CDR3 protein gets just one entry, which takes the most common genes and DNA from the rows behind it. The sample table lists roughly 570,000 distinct CDR3 sequences, about 15% of them with a count of one. The top ten hold 7.3% of the sample. Sequenced: blood. Receptors originate from a woman aged 30 to 39 with Graves' hyperthyroidism.

This clonotype was recorded many times. This chain uses TRBV7-8 with TRBJ1-3; no firm D call. This CDR3 has 14 amino acids. Per the germline V gene, CDR1 is SGHVS and CDR2 is FQNEAQ. The germline V and J ends were trimmed by 5 bases and 7 bases, with 15 bases remaining between them. CDR3 nucleotides: TGTGCCAGCAGCCCGACTGGAGCATTTAACACCATATATTTT. Translating gives CASSPTGAFNTIYF.

This clonotype was counted many times. The chain is built from TRBV11-2 and TRBJ1-5, with 9 positions matching TRBD1. V was pared by 3 bases and J by 6 bases, with 3 bases of the junction left unmatched. The CDR3 spans 14 residues. Germline V gene lookup returns CDR1 SGHAT and CDR2 FQNNGV. The CDR3: CASSFTGGGQPQHF. The DNA of the CDR3 is TGTGCCAGCAGCTTCACAGGGGGCGGTCAGCCCCAGCATTTT.

This clonotype appeared many times. This chain joins TRBV11-2 and TRBJ2-1, with 10 bases that match TRBD2. This CDR3 is 13 amino acids long. The trim removed 6 bases at V and 6 bases at J, leaving 2 bases unmatched. Germline lookup yields CDR1 SGHAT and CDR2 FQNNGV. CDR3 region: CASRAGGANEQFF. The CDR3 DNA sequence: TGTGCCAGCAGAGCGGGGGGGGCCAATGAGCAGTTCTTC.

In regard to this clonotype: The junction shows a germline mismatch at one end, possibly a read error. The genes are TRBV12-3 or TRBV12-4 and TRBJ1-5; D might be TRBD1 (5 bases). The CDR3 runs to 16 residues. The CDR3 DNA reads as TGTGCCAGCAGTGCATTCGCGGGGGGTTCCAATCAACCCCAGCATTTT. It is translated as CASSAFAGGSNQPQHF.

As for this clonotype: With a much larger clone just one base away, this may be a read error. The chain's CDR3 is CASSPPQRERNEQSF. CDR3 nucleotides: TGTGCCAGCTCACCACCCCAGCGGGAGCGCAATGAGCAGTCCTTC. The chain carries TRBV18 and TRBJ2-1; 8 nucleotides agree with TRBD2. Germline V CDR1 and CDR2: KGHSH, LQKENI. The CDR3 spans 15 residues.

This rearrangement joins TRBV28 to TRBJ2-5, with D hard to call. The V end was cut by 5 bases, the J end by 6 bases, with 10 bases between. Germline V CDR1 and CDR2: MDHEN, SYDVKM. This CDR3 has 12 amino acids. This chain's CDR3 is CASSVSTKTQYF. The CDR3 bases are TGTGCCAGCAGTGTCAGTACGAAGACCCAGTACTTC.

The rearrangement links TRBV20-1 to TRBJ2-1, with 11 nucleotides matching TRBD2. The V and J ends lost 4 bases and 1 base, in that order; junction bases with no gene match: 6. The CDR3 is 16 amino acids. Germline lookup yields CDR1 DFQATT and CDR2 SNEGSKA (reference sequence). This chain's CDR3 is CSATLLAGESYNEQFF. In DNA form, the CDR3 reads TGCAGTGCTACCTTACTAGCGGGAGAATCCTACAATGAGCAGTTCTTC.

This clonotype was counted ten times or more. CDR3 coding DNA: TGTGCCAGCAGTTACTCGACTGGTGGCTACACCTTC. This codes for CASSYSTGGYTF. The chain couples TRBV6-5 to TRBJ1-2; D call uncertain. The CDR3 is 12 residues long. Germline lookup yields CDR1 MNHEY and CDR2 SVGAGI. Trimming removed 0 bases at V and 7 bases at J, with 6 bases between.

The genes are TRBV19 and TRBJ2-1; TRBD2 agrees at 10 bases. The V and J ends lost 3 bases and 0 bases, in that order; junction bases with no gene match: 8. The V gene's germline CDR1 is LNHDA and CDR2 SQIVND (reference sequence). The CDR3 has 18 residues. CDR3 amino acids: CASSIVGLAAGSYNEQFF. The DNA for the CDR3 is TGTGCCAGTAGTATCGTAGGACTAGCGGCTGGCTCCTACAATGAGCAGTTCTTC.

The chain carries TRBV6-1 and TRBJ1-5; possible D gene TRBD1, 6 bases. The germline gives CDR1 MNHNS, CDR2 SASEGT. Trimming pared 5 bases from V and 2 bases from J, leaving 10 bases between. The CDR3 totals 14 residues. The DNA of the CDR3 is TGTGCCAGCAGTCTGGACAGCCGCAATCAGCCCCAGCATTTT. It encodes CASSLDSRNQPQHF.

This clonotype showed up many times. The gene calls are TRBV11-3 and TRBJ2-7, with 9 bases identical to TRBD2. The V gene end was trimmed by 0 bases and the J gene end by 4 bases; junction bases not matched to a gene: 13. The CDR3 has 18 amino acids. CDR1 and CDR2 (germline): SGHNT, YENEEA. The CDR3 region has the DNA TGTGCCAGCAGCTTAGAAGATCAGGGGCGGGAGGGCAGGTACGAGCAGTACTTC. This encodes CASSLEDQGREGRYEQYF.

A note on this clonotype: Because the CDR3 is missing its conserved closing phenylalanine or tryptophan, this is likely a read error. The rearrangement joins TRBV7-2 to TRBJ1-6, with unresolved D. This CDR3 has 18 residues. Trimming took off 0 bases at V and 7 bases at J, with 19 bases between the two ends. The germline CDR1 and CDR2 sequences are SGHTA and FQGNSA. The CDR3 region is CASSLAPPQDWMNSPLHL. CDR3 DNA: TGTGCCAGCAGCTTAGCCCCCCCCCAAGATTGGATGAATTCACCCCTCCACTTG.

The chain recombines TRBV6-2 or TRBV6-3 with TRBJ1-1; the D is unclear. The ends were cut back, 4 bases at V and 7 bases at J, with 22 bases in the middle. The CDR3 is made up of 16 amino acids. Germline V CDR1 and CDR2: MNHEY, SVGEGT. For the CDR3, the DNA is TGTGCCAGCAGTTCGACCGGCGCGCAGGACGGGGATGAAGCTTTCTTT. It yields the protein CASSSTGAQDGDEAFF.

The rearrangement links TRBV4-3 to TRBJ1-5; 9 positions agree with TRBD1. The CDR3 sequence is 15 residues long. The J segment lost 7 bases and the V segment lost 0 bases, leaving 4 bases of the junction unmatched. Germline CDR1 reads LGHNA; CDR2 reads YSLEER. The CDR3 loop is CASSQESTGGQPQHF. In DNA form, the CDR3 reads TGCGCCAGCAGCCAAGAGTCGACAGGGGGGCAGCCCCAGCATTTT.

Only a few counts were recorded for this clonotype. The J gene is TRBJ1-1, the V gene TRBV5-1; D is unclear. CDR3 size: 13 residues. V lost 2 bases, J lost 0 bases, and 5 bases lay in between. Per germline, CDR1 SGHRS and CDR2 YFSETQ. CDR3 loop: CASSFLMNTEAFF. The CDR3 DNA reads TGCGCCAGCAGCTTCCTAATGAACACTGAAGCTTTCTTT.

This clonotype has at least ten counts. J is TRBJ2-7 and V is TRBV12-3 or TRBV12-4; TRBD2 agrees at 13 bases. Losses at the gene ends were 4 bases for V and 4 bases for J; bases not matched to a gene: 4. The CDR3 contains 15 residues. CDR3 loop: CASSSGLAGRYEQYF. As DNA, the CDR3 is TGTGCCAGCAGTTCGGGACTAGCGGGAAGGTACGAGCAGTACTTC.

The sample holds many counts of this clonotype. V is TRBV9 and J is TRBJ2-2; TRBD2 agrees at 12 bases. Trimming removed 0 bases from V and 4 bases from J; junction bases left unmatched: 1. Germline loops: CDR1 SGDLS, CDR2 YYNGEE. This CDR3 spans 16 amino acids. The chain's CDR3 is CASSVGLAGATGELFF. For the CDR3, the DNA is TGTGCCAGCAGCGTAGGACTAGCGGGAGCCACCGGGGAGCTGTTTTTT.

There are many counts of this clonotype. The chain joins TRBV18 to TRBJ1-2; TRBD1 is a possible D gene (6 bases). Trimming took off 5 bases at V and 4 bases at J, with 14 bases between the two ends. This CDR3 is built from 14 residues. The germline V gene has CDR1 KGHSH and CDR2 LQKENI. The CDR3 sequence: CASSSRTAIYGYTF. CDR3 in DNA: TGTGCCAGCTCATCGCGGACAGCGATCTATGGCTACACCTTC.

The chain is built from TRBV6-2 or TRBV6-3 and TRBJ2-7; no firm D call. The CDR3 covers 13 residues. The V end was cut by 7 bases, the J end by 2 bases, with 12 bases between. The germline CDR1 and CDR2 sequences are MNHEY and SVGEGT. The chain's CDR3 is CASNRDQAYEQYF. In DNA, the CDR3 is TGTGCCAGCAACCGAGATCAAGCCTACGAGCAGTACTTC.

This clonotype was seen repeatedly, ten times or more. The chain employs TRBV3-1 and TRBJ2-5; possibly TRBD1 for D (5 bases). V lost 4 bases to trimming and J lost 4 bases, with 10 bases between them. In germline, CDR1 is LGHDT, CDR2 YNNKEL (reference sequence). The CDR3 has 13 amino acids. The CDR3 region is CASSPAGLETQYF. CDR3 bases: TGTGCCAGCAGCCCCGCAGGGCTAGAGACCCAGTACTTC.

This chain connects TRBV7-6 to TRBJ2-5; D possibly matches TRBD1 or TRBD2 (6 bases each). The CDR3 spans 16 residues. Trimming stripped 2 bases from V and 2 bases from J, with 15 bases between. Germline CDR1 and CDR2: SGHVS and FNYEAQ. The CDR3 sequence: CASSLNWQGTQETQYF. DNA of the CDR3: TGTGCCAGCAGCTTAAATTGGCAGGGGACTCAAGAGACCCAGTACTTC.

This clonotype was detected many times. This chain joins TRBV7-6 and TRBJ2-1; tentatively, D is TRBD1 (6 bases). CDR1 is SGHVS and CDR2 is FNYEAQ in the germline V gene. CDR3 length: 13 amino acids. V lost 0 bases, J lost 10 bases, and 10 bases lay in between. CDR3 sequence reads: CASSLAIDREQFF. The CDR3 DNA follows: TGTGCCAGCAGCTTAGCTATCGACAGGGAGCAGTTCTTC.

CDR3 residues: CASSLNGPLRDGGRGGELFF. In nucleotides, the CDR3 is TGTGCCAGCAGCCTCAACGGTCCCCTTCGGGACGGCGGACGGGGCGGGGAGCTGTTTTTT. The chain joins TRBV14 to TRBJ2-2, with D possibly being TRBD1 or TRBD2 (5 bases each). V lost 4 bases and J lost 7, with 31 bases in between. The CDR3 consists of 20 residues. CDR1 and CDR2 (germline): SGHDN, FVKESK.